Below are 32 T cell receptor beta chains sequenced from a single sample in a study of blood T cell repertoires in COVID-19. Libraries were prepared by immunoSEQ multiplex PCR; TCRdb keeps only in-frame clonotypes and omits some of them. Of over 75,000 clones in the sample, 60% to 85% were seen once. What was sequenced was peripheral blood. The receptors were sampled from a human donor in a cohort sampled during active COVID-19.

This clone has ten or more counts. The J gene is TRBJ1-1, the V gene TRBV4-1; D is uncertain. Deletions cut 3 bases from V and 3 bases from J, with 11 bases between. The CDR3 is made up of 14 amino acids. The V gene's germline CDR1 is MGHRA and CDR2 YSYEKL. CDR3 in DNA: TGCGCCAGCAGCCACCTTTACGGGGACACTGAAGCTTTCTTT. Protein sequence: CASSHLYGDTEAFF.

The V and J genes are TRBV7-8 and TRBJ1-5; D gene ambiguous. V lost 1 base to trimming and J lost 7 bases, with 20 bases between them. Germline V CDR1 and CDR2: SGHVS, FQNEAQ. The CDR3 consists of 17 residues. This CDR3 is CASSLDAGDALRQPQHF. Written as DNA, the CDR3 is TGTGCCAGCAGCTTAGACGCGGGAGATGCCCTACGGCAGCCCCAGCATTTT.

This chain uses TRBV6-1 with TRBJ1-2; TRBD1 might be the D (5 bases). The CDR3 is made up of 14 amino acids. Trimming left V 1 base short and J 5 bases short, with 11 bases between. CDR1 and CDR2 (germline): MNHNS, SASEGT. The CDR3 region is CASSEGRGEYGYTF. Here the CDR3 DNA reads TGTGCCAGCAGTGAAGGGAGGGGCGAGTATGGCTACACCTTC.

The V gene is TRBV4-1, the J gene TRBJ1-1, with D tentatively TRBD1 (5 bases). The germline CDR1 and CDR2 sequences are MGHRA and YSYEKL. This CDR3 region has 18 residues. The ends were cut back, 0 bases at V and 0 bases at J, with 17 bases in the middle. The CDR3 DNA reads TGCGCCAGCAGCCAAGACCCGTTGGGGGGACGGCTGAACACTGAAGCTTTCTTT. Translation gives CASSQDPLGGRLNTEAFF.

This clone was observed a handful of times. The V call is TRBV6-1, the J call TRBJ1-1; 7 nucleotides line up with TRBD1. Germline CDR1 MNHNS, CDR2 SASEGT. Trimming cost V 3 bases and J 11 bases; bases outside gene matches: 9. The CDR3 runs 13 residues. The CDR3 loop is CASSEMTGRNAFF. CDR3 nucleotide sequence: TGTGCCAGCAGTGAGATGACAGGGCGGAATGCTTTCTTT.

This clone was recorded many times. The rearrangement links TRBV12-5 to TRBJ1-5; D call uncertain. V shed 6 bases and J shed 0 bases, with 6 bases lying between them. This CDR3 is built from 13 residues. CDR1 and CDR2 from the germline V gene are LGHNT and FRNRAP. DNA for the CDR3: TGTGCTAGTGGCCAGGATAGCAATCAGCCCCAGCATTTT. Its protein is CASGQDSNQPQHF. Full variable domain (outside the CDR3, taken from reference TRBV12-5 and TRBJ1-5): DARVTQTPRHKVTEMGQEVTMRCQPILGHNTVFWYRQTMMQGLELLAYFRNRAPLDDSGMPKDRFSAEMPDATLATLKIQPSEPRDSAVYFCASGQDSNQPQHFGDGTRLSIL.

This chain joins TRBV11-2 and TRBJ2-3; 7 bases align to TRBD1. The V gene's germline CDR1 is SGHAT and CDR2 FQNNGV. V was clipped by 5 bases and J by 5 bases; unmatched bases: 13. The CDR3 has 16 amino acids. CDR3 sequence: CASSTGNTGVRDTQYF. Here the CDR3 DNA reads TGTGCCAGCAGCACGGGGAACACAGGGGTGAGAGATACGCAGTATTTT.

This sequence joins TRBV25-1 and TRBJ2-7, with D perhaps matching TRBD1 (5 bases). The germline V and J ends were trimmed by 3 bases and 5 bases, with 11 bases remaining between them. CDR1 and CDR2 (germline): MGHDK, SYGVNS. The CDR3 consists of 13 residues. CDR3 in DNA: TGTGCCAGCAGTGATCCTACAGGCAACGAGCAGTACTTC. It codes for CASSDPTGNEQYF.

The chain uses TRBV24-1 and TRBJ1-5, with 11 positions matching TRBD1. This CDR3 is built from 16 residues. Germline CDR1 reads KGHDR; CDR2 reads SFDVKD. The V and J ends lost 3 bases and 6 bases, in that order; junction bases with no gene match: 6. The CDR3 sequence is CATSDPGQGAFQPQHF. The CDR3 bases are TGTGCCACCAGTGATCCCGGACAGGGGGCTTTTCAGCCCCAGCATTTT.

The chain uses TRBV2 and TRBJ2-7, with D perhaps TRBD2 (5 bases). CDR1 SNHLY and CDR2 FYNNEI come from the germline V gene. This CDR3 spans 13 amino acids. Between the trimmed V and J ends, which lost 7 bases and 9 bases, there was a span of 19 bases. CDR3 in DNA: TGTGCCAGCATGGTAGCGCTCGGAATTGGGCAGTACGTC. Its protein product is CASMVALGIGQYV.

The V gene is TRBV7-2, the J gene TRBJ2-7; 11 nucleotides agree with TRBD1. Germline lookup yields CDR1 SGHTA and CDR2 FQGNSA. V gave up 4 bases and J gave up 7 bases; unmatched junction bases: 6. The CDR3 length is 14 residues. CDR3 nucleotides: TGTGCCAGCAGCTCCGGACAGGGGGCTAAGGAGCAGTACTTC. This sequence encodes CASSSGQGAKEQYF.

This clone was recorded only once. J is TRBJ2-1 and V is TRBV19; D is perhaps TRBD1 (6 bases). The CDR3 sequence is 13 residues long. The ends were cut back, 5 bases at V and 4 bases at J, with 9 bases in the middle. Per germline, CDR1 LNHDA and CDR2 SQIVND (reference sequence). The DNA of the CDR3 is TGTGCCAGTAGTCGGACAGTATACAATGAGCAGTTCTTC. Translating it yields CASSRTVYNEQFF.

CDR3 loop: CAISEVVIRTNTEAFF. In DNA form, the CDR3 reads TGTGCCATCAGTGAGGTAGTAATACGAACGAACACTGAAGCTTTCTTT. V gene TRBV10-3 combines with J gene TRBJ1-1; D is ambiguous. The CDR3 is made up of 16 amino acids. Trimming removed 2 bases at V and 1 base at J, with 14 bases between. Looked up from germline, CDR1 is ENHRY and CDR2 is SYGVKD.

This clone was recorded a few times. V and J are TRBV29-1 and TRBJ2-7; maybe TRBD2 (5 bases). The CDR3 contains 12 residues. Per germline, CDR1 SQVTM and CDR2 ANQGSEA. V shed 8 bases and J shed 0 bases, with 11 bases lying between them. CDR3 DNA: TGCAGCCCTACGGGATTCTCCTACGAGCAGTACGTC. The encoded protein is CSPTGFSYEQYV.

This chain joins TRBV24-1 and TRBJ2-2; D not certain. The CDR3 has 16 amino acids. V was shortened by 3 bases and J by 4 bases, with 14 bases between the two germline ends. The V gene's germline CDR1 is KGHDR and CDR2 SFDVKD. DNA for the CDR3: TGTGCCACCAGTGATCCGAGGAGTACGGGCACCGGGGAGCTGTTTTTT. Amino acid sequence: CATSDPRSTGTGELFF.

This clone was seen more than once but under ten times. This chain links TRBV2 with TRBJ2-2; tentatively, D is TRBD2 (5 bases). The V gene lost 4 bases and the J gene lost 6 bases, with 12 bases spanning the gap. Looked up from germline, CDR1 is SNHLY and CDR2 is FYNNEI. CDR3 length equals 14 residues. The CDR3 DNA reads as TGTGCCAGCAGTGGGAGCGGCATGCCCGGGGAGCTGTTTTTT. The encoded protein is CASSGSGMPGELFF.

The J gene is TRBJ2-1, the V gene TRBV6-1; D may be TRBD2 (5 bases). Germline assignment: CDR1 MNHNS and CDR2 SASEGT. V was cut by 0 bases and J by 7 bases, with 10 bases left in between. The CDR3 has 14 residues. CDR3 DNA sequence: TGTGCCAGCAGTGAAGCTGGAGGACGAAATGAGCAGTTCTTC. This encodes CASSEAGGRNEQFF.

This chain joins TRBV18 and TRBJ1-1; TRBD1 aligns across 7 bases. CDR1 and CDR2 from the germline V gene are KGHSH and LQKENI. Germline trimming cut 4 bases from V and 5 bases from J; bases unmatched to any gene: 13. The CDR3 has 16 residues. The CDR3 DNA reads TGTGCCAGCTCACGCGGGAGGGGGGGACAGTGGACTGAAGCTTTCTTT. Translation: CASSRGRGGQWTEAFF.

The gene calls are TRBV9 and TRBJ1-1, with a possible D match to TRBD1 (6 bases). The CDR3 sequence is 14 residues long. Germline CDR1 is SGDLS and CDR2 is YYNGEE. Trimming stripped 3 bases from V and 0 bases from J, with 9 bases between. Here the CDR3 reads CASSGGTLNTEAFF. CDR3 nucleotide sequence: TGTGCCAGCAGCGGGGGGACACTGAACACTGAAGCTTTCTTT.

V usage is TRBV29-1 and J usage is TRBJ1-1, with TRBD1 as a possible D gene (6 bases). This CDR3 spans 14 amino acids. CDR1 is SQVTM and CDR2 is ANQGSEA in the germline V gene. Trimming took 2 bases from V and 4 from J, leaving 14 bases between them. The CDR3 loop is CSVEPQGTGTEAFF. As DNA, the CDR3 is TGCAGCGTTGAACCTCAGGGGACGGGCACTGAAGCTTTCTTT.

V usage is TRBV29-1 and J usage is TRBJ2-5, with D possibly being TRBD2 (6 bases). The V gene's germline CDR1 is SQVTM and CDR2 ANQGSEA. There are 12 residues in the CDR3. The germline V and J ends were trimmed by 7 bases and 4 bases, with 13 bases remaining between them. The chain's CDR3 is CSGMDGGETQYF. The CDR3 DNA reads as TGCAGCGGGATGGACGGGGGAGAGACCCAGTACTTC.

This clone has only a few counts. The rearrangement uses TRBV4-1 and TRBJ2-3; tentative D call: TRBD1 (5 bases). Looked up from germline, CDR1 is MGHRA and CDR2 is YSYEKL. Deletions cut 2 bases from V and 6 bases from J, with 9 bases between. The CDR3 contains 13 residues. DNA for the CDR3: TGCGCCAGCAGCCAATCCCCAGGGGATACGCAGTATTTT. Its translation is CASSQSPGDTQYF.

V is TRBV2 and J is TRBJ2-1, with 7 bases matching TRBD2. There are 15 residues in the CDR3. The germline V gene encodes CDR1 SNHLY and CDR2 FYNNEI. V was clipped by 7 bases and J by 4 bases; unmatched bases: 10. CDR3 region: CASTTLADSYNEQFF. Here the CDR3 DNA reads TGTGCCAGCACCACCCTAGCGGACTCTTACAATGAGCAGTTCTTC.

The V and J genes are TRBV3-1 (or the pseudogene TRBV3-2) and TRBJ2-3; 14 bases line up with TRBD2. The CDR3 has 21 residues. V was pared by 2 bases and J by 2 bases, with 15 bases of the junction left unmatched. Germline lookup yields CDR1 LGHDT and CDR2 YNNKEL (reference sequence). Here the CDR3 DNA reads TGTGCCAGCAGCCAATTACTCCCGGGACTAGCGGGGGTCTTGACCACAGATACGCAGTATTTT. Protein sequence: CASSQLLPGLAGVLTTDTQYF.

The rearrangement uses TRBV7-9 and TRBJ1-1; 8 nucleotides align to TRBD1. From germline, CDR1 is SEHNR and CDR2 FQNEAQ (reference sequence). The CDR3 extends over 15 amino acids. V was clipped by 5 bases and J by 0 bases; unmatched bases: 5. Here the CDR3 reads CASSPRQGMNTEAFF. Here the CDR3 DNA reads TGTGCCAGCAGCCCGCGACAGGGGATGAACACTGAAGCTTTCTTT.

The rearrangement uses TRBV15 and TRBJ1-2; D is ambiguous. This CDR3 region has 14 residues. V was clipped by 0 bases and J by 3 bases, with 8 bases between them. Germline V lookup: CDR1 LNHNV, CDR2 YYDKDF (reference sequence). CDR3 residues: CATSRDLGHYGYTF. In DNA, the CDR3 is TGTGCCACCAGCAGAGATCTGGGCCACTATGGCTACACCTTC.

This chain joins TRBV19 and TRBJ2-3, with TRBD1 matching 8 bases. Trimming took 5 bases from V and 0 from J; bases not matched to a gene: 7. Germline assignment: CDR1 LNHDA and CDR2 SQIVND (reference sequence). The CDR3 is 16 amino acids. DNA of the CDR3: TGTGCCAGTAGTGAGACAGGGGTGAAGAGCACAGATACGCAGTATTTT. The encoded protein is CASSETGVKSTDTQYF.

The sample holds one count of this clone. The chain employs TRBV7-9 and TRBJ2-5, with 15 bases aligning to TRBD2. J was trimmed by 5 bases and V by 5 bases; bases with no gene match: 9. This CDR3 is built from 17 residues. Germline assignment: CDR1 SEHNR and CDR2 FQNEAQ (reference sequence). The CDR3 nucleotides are TGTGCCAGCAGCCCTAGTCCCGGACTAGCGGGAGGGGAGACCCAGTACTTC. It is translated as CASSPSPGLAGGETQYF.

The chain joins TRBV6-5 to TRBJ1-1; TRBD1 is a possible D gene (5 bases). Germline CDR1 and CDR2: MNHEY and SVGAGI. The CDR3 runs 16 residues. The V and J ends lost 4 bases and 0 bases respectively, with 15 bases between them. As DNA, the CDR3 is TGTGCCAGCAGTTTCGGGTGGGCAGGGATGAACACTGAAGCTTTCTTT. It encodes CASSFGWAGMNTEAFF.

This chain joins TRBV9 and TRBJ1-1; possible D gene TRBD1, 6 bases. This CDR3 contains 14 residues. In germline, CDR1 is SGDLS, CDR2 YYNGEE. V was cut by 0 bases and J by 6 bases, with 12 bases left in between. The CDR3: CASSVGGPAAEAFF. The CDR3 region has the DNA TGTGCCAGCAGCGTAGGGGGGCCCGCCGCTGAAGCTTTCTTT. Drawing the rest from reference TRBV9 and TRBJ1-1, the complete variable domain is DSGVTQTPKHLITATGQRVTLRCSPRSGDLSVYWYQQSLDQGLQFLIQYYNGEERAKGNILERFSAQQFPDLHSELNLSSLELGDSALYFCASSVGGPAAEAFFGQGTRLTVV.

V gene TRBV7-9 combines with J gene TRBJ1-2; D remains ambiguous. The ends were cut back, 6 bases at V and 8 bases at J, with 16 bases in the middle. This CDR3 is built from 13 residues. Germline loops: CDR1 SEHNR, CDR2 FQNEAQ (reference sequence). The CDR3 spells CASSDYRSGGYTF. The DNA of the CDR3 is TGTGCCAGCAGTGACTATCGGAGCGGAGGCTACACCTTC.

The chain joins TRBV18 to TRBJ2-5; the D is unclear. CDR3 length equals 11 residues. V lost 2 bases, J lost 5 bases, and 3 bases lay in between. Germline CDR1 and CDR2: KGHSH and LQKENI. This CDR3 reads CASSPEETQYF. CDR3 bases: TGTGCCAGCTCACCAGAGGAGACCCAGTACTTC.